Listed here are 23 T cell receptor beta chains from one sample, sequenced in a study of cytomegalovirus exposure and HLA in healthy donors. 60 Vbeta and 13 Jbeta primers were used in PCR. The assay was immunoSEQ multiplex PCR, and TCRdb's table has in-frame clones only and misses some. The repertoire consists of 100,000 to 150,000 clones, with roughly 80% occurring once and the leading ten covering roughly 7%. Sequencing was done on a sample of PBMCs. The receptor set was obtained from a male donor in good health and CMV-seronegative.

This clone has only a few counts. The V call is TRBV6-6, the J call TRBJ2-1; 7 bases agree with TRBD2. Trimming removed 0 bases from V and 7 bases from J; junction bases left unmatched: 3. CDR3 length: 14 residues. Germline CDR1 MNHNY, CDR2 SVGAGI (reference sequence). CDR3 residues: CASSYSPRENEQFF. The DNA for the CDR3 is TGTGCCAGCAGTTACTCTCCGCGGGAGAATGAGCAGTTCTTC.

The chain combines TRBV2 with TRBJ2-7; 9 positions match TRBD2. Germline trimming cut 6 bases from V and 2 bases from J; bases unmatched to any gene: 14. CDR1 and CDR2 from the germline V gene are SNHLY and FYNNEI. The CDR3 extends over 17 amino acids. The CDR3 spells CASSPEYSGRAPYEQYF. The CDR3 nucleotides are TGTGCCAGCAGCCCCGAATATAGCGGGAGAGCCCCCTACGAGCAGTACTTC. Full variable domain (outside the CDR3, taken from reference TRBV2 and TRBJ2-7): EPEVTQTPSHQVTQMGQEVILRCVPISNHLYFYWYRQILGQKVEFLVSFYNNEISEKSEIFDDQFSVERPDGSNFTLKIRSTKLEDSAMYFCASSPEYSGRAPYEQYFGPGTRLTVT.

The chain combines TRBV7-3 with TRBJ1-5; D is perhaps TRBD1 (6 bases). The CDR3 is 13 residues long. CDR1 SGHTA and CDR2 FQGTGA come from the germline V gene. V dropped 4 bases and J dropped 7 bases, with 11 bases sitting between them. CDR3 protein: CASSSDRYQPQHF. As DNA, the CDR3 is TGTGCCAGCAGCTCGGACAGATACCAGCCCCAGCATTTT.

Only a few counts were recorded for this clone. The J gene is TRBJ2-7, the V gene TRBV6-1; D call uncertain. The CDR3 is made up of 15 amino acids. CDR1 is MNHNS, CDR2 SASEGT, per germline. The V and J ends lost 2 bases and 5 bases respectively, with 16 bases between them. Written as DNA, the CDR3 is TGTGCCAGCAGTGAAAAAGGCGGCTGGAACAACGAGCAGTACTTC. As protein: CASSEKGGWNNEQYF.

The chain couples TRBV7-2 to TRBJ2-2; TRBD2 agrees at 10 bases. V shed 2 bases, J shed 5 bases, and the junction held 5 bases outside the gene matches. CDR1 and CDR2 from the germline V gene are SGHTA and FQGNSA. This CDR3 contains 16 residues. CDR3 protein: CASSLQAGGLTGELFF. The CDR3 DNA reads TGTGCCAGCAGCTTACAAGCGGGAGGGCTAACCGGGGAGCTGTTTTTT.

In this sample, this clone turned up a few times. The V gene is TRBV5-4, the J gene TRBJ1-2; 9 bases align to TRBD1. This CDR3 is built from 14 residues. Germline lookup yields CDR1 SGHNT and CDR2 YYREEE (reference sequence). V shed 1 base and J 7 bases; nucleotides not matched to a gene: 5. The CDR3 loop reads CASSLTGGKAGYTF. CDR3 nucleotide sequence: TGTGCCAGCAGCTTGACAGGGGGCAAAGCTGGCTACACCTTC.

V usage is TRBV29-1 and J usage is TRBJ2-5; 8 positions match TRBD2. The length of the CDR3 is 13 residues. From germline, CDR1 is SQVTM and CDR2 ANQGSEA. Trimming at V came to 4 bases and at J to 1 base, leaving 2 bases not matched to a gene. This CDR3 reads CSVAGRVQETQYF. The DNA for the CDR3 is TGCAGCGTTGCCGGGAGGGTCCAAGAGACCCAGTACTTC.

The J gene is TRBJ2-1, the V gene TRBV9; TRBD2 agrees at 9 bases. The CDR3 loop spans 17 amino acids. From germline, CDR1 is SGDLS and CDR2 YYNGEE. Trimming removed 0 bases from V and 1 base from J; junction bases left unmatched: 5. The CDR3 loop reads CASSVGSGGFSYNEQFF. In nucleotides, the CDR3 is TGTGCCAGCAGCGTAGGTAGCGGGGGCTTTTCCTACAATGAGCAGTTCTTC.

V and J are TRBV28 and TRBJ1-5; TRBD1 matches 12 bases. With 8 bases clipped from V and 1 base from J, the junction kept 9 bases outside the gene matches. Germline assignment: CDR1 MDHEN and CDR2 SYDVKM. The CDR3 contains 17 residues. The CDR3: CASRSGTGGRSNQPQHF. CDR3 sequence (DNA): TGTGCCAGCCGATCCGGGACAGGGGGCCGAAGCAATCAGCCCCAGCATTTT.

The chain uses TRBV5-5 and TRBJ2-7; 8 bases match TRBD2. Germline V lookup: CDR1 SGHKS, CDR2 YYEKEE (reference sequence). The CDR3 runs to 15 residues. V was clipped by 4 bases and J by 0 bases; unmatched bases: 6. The CDR3 DNA follows: TGTGCCAGCAGCGACACTAGCGGCAGCTCCTACGAGCAGTACTTC. This sequence encodes CASSDTSGSSYEQYF.

The chain employs TRBV2 and TRBJ2-7; D ambiguous. The CDR3 extends over 18 amino acids. The germline gives CDR1 SNHLY, CDR2 FYNNEI. V was shortened by 3 bases and J by 0 bases, with 21 bases between the two germline ends. The CDR3 sequence is CASSENPNFELHSYEQYF. In nucleotides, the CDR3 is TGTGCCAGCAGTGAGAATCCCAATTTTGAGTTGCACTCCTACGAGCAGTACTTC. The full variable domain, completed using reference TRBV2 and TRBJ2-7, is EPEVTQTPSHQVTQMGQEVILRCVPISNHLYFYWYRQILGQKVEFLVSFYNNEISEKSEIFDDQFSVERPDGSNFTLKIRSTKLEDSAMYFCASSENPNFELHSYEQYFGPGTRLTVT.

This chain joins TRBV7-2 and TRBJ2-1; possibly TRBD1 for D (6 bases). The V gene's germline CDR1 is SGHTA and CDR2 FQGNSA. Trimming shortened V by 2 bases and J by 6 bases, and 8 bases separated the two germline ends. The CDR3 is 13 amino acids. CDR3 amino acids: CASSLSGVNEQFF. DNA for the CDR3: TGTGCCAGCAGCTTATCAGGGGTCAATGAGCAGTTCTTC.

Remarks on this clone: This sample also contains other DNA sequences that code for the same CDR3. The genes are TRBV27 and TRBJ2-1, with TRBD2 matching 11 bases. The CDR3 has 15 residues. CDR1 is MNHEY, CDR2 SMNVEV, per germline (reference sequence). With 2 bases clipped from V and 4 bases from J, the junction kept 1 base outside the gene matches. CDR3 coding DNA: TGTGCCAGCAGTTTACTAGCGGGAGGATACAATGAGCAGTTCTTC. Its protein product is CASSLLAGGYNEQFF.

This clone was detected only a few times. The chain links TRBV5-5 to TRBJ1-2, with TRBD1 matching 10 bases. CDR3 length: 13 residues. Germline CDR1 SGHKS, CDR2 YYEKEE (reference sequence). V lost 5 bases, J lost 7 bases, and 5 bases stayed unmatched. This CDR3 reads CASRAGTGVGYTF. The CDR3 DNA follows: TGTGCCAGCAGGGCCGGGACAGGGGTTGGCTACACCTTC.

V gene TRBV10-3 combines with J gene TRBJ1-5, with TRBD1 as a possible D gene (6 bases). Trimming shortened V by 1 base and J by 3 bases, and 10 bases separated the two germline ends. Germline-derived CDR1 and CDR2 are ENHRY and SYGVKD. The CDR3 is 15 amino acids. The CDR3 protein is CAISEFTGNNQPQHF. The CDR3 DNA follows: TGTGCCATCAGTGAGTTTACAGGGAACAATCAGCCCCAGCATTTT.

The chain has TRBV25-1 and TRBJ1-5; D is undetermined. The CDR3 totals 12 residues. Between the trimmed V and J ends, which lost 3 bases and 3 bases, there was a span of 3 bases. Germline V gene lookup returns CDR1 MGHDK and CDR2 SYGVNS. The DNA of the CDR3 is TGTGCCAGCAGTGATCTCAATCAGCCCCAGCATTTT. Its translation: CASSDLNQPQHF.

V is TRBV15 and J is TRBJ2-3, with TRBD2 matching 9 bases. The CDR3 has 16 amino acids. The trim removed 3 bases at V and 10 bases at J, leaving 14 bases unmatched. Germline V gene lookup returns CDR1 LNHNV and CDR2 YYDKDF (reference sequence). The CDR3: CATSRPRASGNTPQYF. CDR3 coding DNA: TGTGCCACCAGCAGGCCTCGGGCTAGCGGGAACACGCCGCAGTATTTT.

This clone appeared once. The chain joins TRBV7-9 to TRBJ1-1; no reliable D call. V was shortened by 8 bases and J by 1 base, with 14 bases between the two germline ends. The CDR3 covers 14 residues. Germline V CDR1 and CDR2: SEHNR, FQNEAQ (reference sequence). The CDR3 DNA follows: TGTGCCAGCGGGCGGGTGCCGGGGAACACTGAAGCTTTCTTT. Translating it yields CASGRVPGNTEAFF.

This chain connects TRBV19 to TRBJ2-3, with a weak D call TRBD2 (6 bases). The V gene lost 5 bases and the J gene lost 1 base, with 10 bases spanning the gap. CDR1 is LNHDA, CDR2 SQIVND, per germline (reference sequence). There are 14 residues in the CDR3. CDR3 nucleotides: TGTGCCAGTAGTTGGAGGGACCGCACAGATACGCAGTATTTT. This encodes CASSWRDRTDTQYF. The variable domain in full, with the rest retrieved from reference TRBV19 and TRBJ2-3, is DGGITQSPKYLFRKEGQNVTLSCEQNLNHDAMYWYRQDPGQGLRLIYYSQIVNDFQKGDIAEGYSVSREKKESFPLTVTSAQKNPTAFYLCASSWRDRTDTQYFGPGTRLTVL.

Here the CDR3 DNA reads TGTGCCAGCTCAACGGGACGGGGGACCTACGAGCAGTACTTC. Residues: CASSTGRGTYEQYF. The J gene is TRBJ2-7, the V gene TRBV18; perhaps TRBD2 as D (6 bases). Per the germline V gene, CDR1 is KGHSH and CDR2 is LQKENI. Trimming cost V 5 bases and J 2 bases, with 13 bases left between them. This CDR3 is 14 amino acids long.

This chain connects TRBV13 to TRBJ2-5; D perhaps matches TRBD1 (6 bases). From germline, CDR1 is PRHDT and CDR2 FYEKMQ (reference sequence). Trimming removed 7 bases at V and 3 bases at J, with 12 bases between. There are 13 residues in the CDR3. The CDR3 region has the DNA TGTGCCAGCAACTACAGGGACGAAGAGACCCAGTACTTC. Protein: CASNYRDEETQYF.

The chain carries TRBV5-4 and TRBJ1-1, with 9 bases lining up with TRBD1. V trimming: 4 bases; J trimming: 3 bases; junction bases outside the gene matches: 13. CDR3 length: 17 residues. Germline CDR1 is SGHNT and CDR2 is YYREEE (reference sequence). CDR3 DNA sequence: TGTGCCAGCAGCCCGACCGGGACAGGGTACCGGGACACTGAAGCTTTCTTT. The encoded protein is CASSPTGTGYRDTEAFF.

The chain recombines TRBV7-3 with TRBJ1-1, with 7 bases that match TRBD1. The J segment lost 9 bases and the V segment lost 4 bases, leaving 17 bases of the junction unmatched. There are 16 residues in the CDR3. Germline CDR1 reads SGHTA; CDR2 reads FQGTGA. This CDR3 is CASSSNNKTGASKAFF. For the CDR3, the DNA is TGTGCCAGCAGCTCGAACAATAAAACAGGGGCGTCAAAAGCTTTCTTT.